These 19 T cell receptor beta chains came from one sample sequenced in a study of cytomegalovirus exposure and HLA in healthy donors. Profiled with immunoSEQ multiplex PCR; TCRdb holds only in-frame clones, not every one. The data show under 85,000 clones, 80% to 95% seen once. Sequences were obtained from PBMCs. These receptors were collected from a man aged 18 to 30 in good health and CMV-seropositive.

V gene TRBV28 combines with J gene TRBJ2-7, with a possible D match to TRBD1 (5 bases). Germline V gene lookup returns CDR1 MDHEN and CDR2 SYDVKM. The CDR3 totals 14 residues. The V end lost 4 bases, the J end lost 2 bases, and 12 bases lay between the germline ends. The DNA of the CDR3 is TGTGCCAGCAGTTCCCCCTCCAGGGCCTACGAGCAGTACTTC. The encoded protein is CASSSPSRAYEQYF.

CDR3 protein: CASSSPSGSTDTQYF. CDR3 nucleotide sequence: TGTGCCAGCAGCTCACCTAGCGGGAGTACAGATACGCAGTATTTT. This chain joins TRBV5-4 and TRBJ2-3; 10 bases match TRBD2. The V gene end was trimmed by 3 bases and the J gene end by 3 bases; junction bases not matched to a gene: 4. The CDR3 has 15 residues. In germline, CDR1 is SGHNT, CDR2 YYREEE (reference sequence). Using reference TRBV5-4 and TRBJ2-3 for the parts outside the CDR3, the full variable domain is ETGVTQSPTHLIKTRGQQVTLRCSSQSGHNTVSWYQQALGQGPQFIFQYYREEENGRGNFPPRFSGLQFPNYSSELNVNALELDDSALYLCASSSPSGSTDTQYFGPGTRLTVL.

The chain is built from TRBV6-5 and TRBJ1-2; D call uncertain. The germline V and J ends were trimmed by 0 bases and 5 bases, with 10 bases remaining between them. The germline gives CDR1 MNHEY, CDR2 SVGAGI. There are 14 residues in the CDR3. CDR3 loop: CASSYSNRLYGYTF. CDR3 coding DNA: TGTGCCAGCAGTTACTCAAACAGACTATATGGCTACACCTTC.

The rearrangement links TRBV7-3 to TRBJ2-2, with TRBD2 matching over 7 bases. V lost 5 bases and J lost 4; bases outside the gene matches: 7. There are 15 residues in the CDR3. Germline-derived CDR1 and CDR2 are SGHTA and FQGTGA. The CDR3 DNA is TGTGCCAGCAGCCCTCAAGCGGGAAGCACCGGGGAGCTGTTTTTT. Translating it yields CASSPQAGSTGELFF.

The V and J genes are TRBV6-6 and TRBJ2-1; no reliable D call. The CDR3 is made up of 14 amino acids. Germline-derived CDR1 and CDR2 are MNHNY and SVGAGI (reference sequence). Between the trimmed V and J ends, which lost 6 bases and 10 bases, there was a span of 19 bases. The CDR3 coding sequence is TGTGCCAGCAGAAGCATCGTAGTGTCAGGCGAGCAGTTCTTC. This gives the protein CASRSIVVSGEQFF.

The chain combines TRBV11-2 with TRBJ2-7; TRBD2 agrees at 14 bases. V shed 4 bases and J 0 bases; nucleotides not matched to a gene: 2. The CDR3 runs 16 residues. Germline lookup yields CDR1 SGHAT and CDR2 FQNNGV. The CDR3 loop reads CASSSGTSGSSYEQYF. The CDR3 region has the DNA TGTGCCAGCAGCTCAGGGACTAGCGGGAGCTCCTACGAGCAGTACTTC. Variable domain in full (rest from reference TRBV11-2 and TRBJ2-7): EAGVAQSPRYKIIEKRQSVAFWCNPISGHATLYWYQQILGQGPKLLIQFQNNGVVDDSQLPKDRFSAERLKGVDSTLKIQPAKLEDSAVYLCASSSGTSGSSYEQYFGPGTRLTVT.

The CDR3 reads CASSQQGEQSGANVLTF. In DNA, the CDR3 is TGCGCCAGCAGCCAGCAGGGGGAACAATCTGGGGCCAACGTCCTGACTTTC. The chain uses TRBV4-1 and TRBJ2-6; 7 bases are shared with TRBD1. The CDR3 covers 17 residues. Germline CDR1 and CDR2: MGHRA and YSYEKL. With 3 bases clipped from V and 1 base from J, the junction kept 6 bases outside the gene matches.

The V call is TRBV2, the J call TRBJ2-7; possibly TRBD2 for D (6 bases). There are 14 residues in the CDR3. V was trimmed by 7 bases and J by 6 bases, leaving 19 bases between them. CDR1 SNHLY and CDR2 FYNNEI come from the germline V gene. The CDR3 protein is CASIGSWGDSEQYF. CDR3 DNA: TGTGCCAGCATCGGCTCATGGGGGGATTCCGAGCAGTACTTC. Full variable domain (outside the CDR3, taken from reference TRBV2 and TRBJ2-7): EPEVTQTPSHQVTQMGQEVILRCVPISNHLYFYWYRQILGQKVEFLVSFYNNEISEKSEIFDDQFSVERPDGSNFTLKIRSTKLEDSAMYFCASIGSWGDSEQYFGPGTRLTVT.

The chain uses TRBV2 and TRBJ1-1; 7 bases align to TRBD1. Germline loops: CDR1 SNHLY, CDR2 FYNNEI. The CDR3 is 17 residues long. The junction had 11 bases not matched to a gene; V was cut back by 1 base and J by 3 bases. CDR3 loop: CASSEGVGYRGDTEAFF. The CDR3 DNA reads TGTGCCAGCAGTGAAGGGGTCGGGTACAGGGGCGACACTGAAGCTTTCTTT.

The CDR3: CASSPLGQPNTEAFF. CDR3 DNA: TGCGCCAGCAGCCCTTTGGGGCAGCCGAACACTGAAGCTTTCTTT. The V and J genes are TRBV5-1 and TRBJ1-1; possible D gene TRBD1, 5 bases. V lost 4 bases, J lost 1 base, and 14 bases lay in between. Germline CDR1 and CDR2: SGHRS and YFSETQ. CDR3 size: 15 residues.

This rearrangement joins TRBV2 to TRBJ2-4; TRBD2 might be the D (5 bases). The CDR3 contains 14 residues. With 6 bases removed from V and 8 bases from J, the gap between germline ends came to 17 bases. Germline V gene data show CDR1 as SNHLY and CDR2 as FYNNEI. Written as DNA, the CDR3 is TGTGCCAGCAGGAGGGCAGGTTTAGTAGACATTCAGTACTTC. It translates to CASRRAGLVDIQYF.

V is TRBV7-8 and J is TRBJ1-5; 7 nucleotides line up with TRBD1. Germline V gene sequence: CDR1 SGHVS, CDR2 FQNEAQ. This CDR3 is 15 amino acids long. J was trimmed by 9 bases and V by 5 bases; bases with no gene match: 13. The CDR3 protein is CASSPTLQGVSPQHF. The CDR3 DNA sequence: TGTGCCAGCAGCCCAACCTTGCAGGGGGTCTCGCCCCAGCATTTT.

The genes are TRBV28 and TRBJ2-3; 9 bases match TRBD1. The trim removed 7 bases at V and 5 bases at J, leaving 13 bases unmatched. Per the germline V gene, CDR1 is MDHEN and CDR2 is SYDVKM. This CDR3 has 16 amino acids. The CDR3 spells CASNRGGTGLGDTQYF. CDR3 sequence (DNA): TGTGCCAGCAACCGCGGAGGGACAGGGTTGGGAGATACGCAGTATTTT.

The CDR3 sequence: CSAYSNSGIEQFF. The CDR3 nucleotides read TGCAGCGCTTACTCTAATTCAGGGATAGAGCAGTTCTTC. The V gene is TRBV29-1, the J gene TRBJ2-1; weak D call: TRBD1 (5 bases). This CDR3 region has 13 residues. The V gene lost 7 bases and the J gene lost 10 bases, with 20 bases spanning the gap. CDR1 SQVTM and CDR2 ANQGSEA come from the germline V gene.

This clone has ten or more counts. The chain recombines TRBV7-9 with TRBJ2-7; D is perhaps TRBD2 (6 bases). The CDR3 runs 13 residues. The germline V gene has CDR1 SEHNR and CDR2 FQNEAQ (reference sequence). V was cut by 6 bases and J by 6 bases, with 15 bases left in between. The CDR3 region has the DNA TGTGCCAGCAGGCCGGAGGGCCTTGTCGAGCAGTACTTC. The encoded protein is CASRPEGLVEQYF.

The chain uses TRBV6-5 and TRBJ2-3; no clear D. CDR3 length equals 13 residues. V gave up 2 bases and J gave up 3 bases, with 6 bases separating them. Germline V lookup: CDR1 MNHEY, CDR2 SVGAGI. The CDR3, as DNA: TGTGCCAGCAGTTACATGAGGACAGATACGCAGTATTTT. Amino acids: CASSYMRTDTQYF.

The chain joins TRBV10-2 to TRBJ2-7; TRBD2 matches at 10 bases. V lost 4 bases and J lost 7; bases outside the gene matches: 10. This CDR3 is 15 amino acids long. Germline-derived CDR1 and CDR2 are WSHSY and SAAADI. The CDR3 loop reads CASSGPLAGAGEQYF. The CDR3 nucleotides are TGCGCCAGCAGTGGACCGCTAGCGGGAGCGGGAGAGCAGTACTTC.

This clone was found a few times. The J gene is TRBJ2-7, the V gene TRBV28; 11 bases line up with TRBD2. The CDR3 is 15 residues long. Germline CDR1 MDHEN, CDR2 SYDVKM. Trimming took 3 bases from V and 7 from J; bases not matched to a gene: 8. The CDR3 loop is CASSFRLAGRGEQYF. CDR3 in DNA: TGTGCCAGCAGTTTCAGACTAGCGGGAAGAGGGGAGCAGTACTTC.

This chain links TRBV4-2 with TRBJ1-4, with TRBD1 as a possible D gene (6 bases). The CDR3 is made up of 15 amino acids. CDR1 LGHNA and CDR2 YNFKEQ come from the germline V gene. With 0 bases removed from V and 5 bases from J, the gap between germline ends came to 10 bases. CDR3 nucleotides: TGTGCCAGCAGCCAAGATCTCCAGGGGAATGAAAAACTGTTTTTT. This codes for CASSQDLQGNEKLFF.